This is a list of T cell receptor beta chains from one sample in a study of T cell repertoires in cytomegalovirus infection. TCRdb passed the reads through MiXCR, listing each CDR3 protein once. This sample has 640,000 or so distinct CDR3 sequences, with around 32% found just once. The antigens these receptors bind are not known. The sample was cultured PBMCs, taken from culture after CMV antigen stimulation. The receptors come from a human donor in good health (CMV status not recorded). Some clones in this sample may be carry-over from other donors' samples. CDR3s include the opening cysteine and the closing phenylalanine or tryptophan. Each record gives: clone size, J gene, D gene, V gene, CDR3 DNA, CDR3 protein. A D gene is named only where the DNA matches it firmly. The size of a clone is reported for some rows only, either as once, few or many, or as a class for expanded clones.

abundance: -; j_gene: TRBJ2-2; d_gene: TRBD2; v_gene: TRBV2; CDR3nt: TGTGCCAGCAGGCCGACTAGCGGGAGGGCCGGGGAGCTGTTTTTT; CDR3aa: CASRPTSGRAGELFF
abundance: few; j_gene: TRBJ1-6; d_gene: TRBD1; v_gene: TRBV6-2/TRBV6-3; CDR3nt: TGTGCCAGCAGGATCAACAGGGGTTGGCCCCTCCACTTT; CDR3aa: CASRINRGWPLHF
abundance: few; j_gene: TRBJ2-5; d_gene: -; v_gene: TRBV7-6; CDR3nt: TGTGCCAGCAGCTTAGTTGGTTCGGAAGAGACCCAGTACTTC; CDR3aa: CASSLVGSEETQYF
abundance: -; j_gene: TRBJ2-1; d_gene: TRBD2; v_gene: TRBV29-1; CDR3nt: TGCAGCGTCGGATTGCGGGAGGGTCTCAATGAGCAGTTCTTC; CDR3aa: CSVGLREGLNEQFF
abundance: -; j_gene: TRBJ2-1; d_gene: TRBD2; v_gene: TRBV10-3; CDR3nt: TGTGCCTCCGCCGGGACTAGCGAGGCTGAGCAGTTCTTC; CDR3aa: CASAGTSEAEQFF
abundance: many; j_gene: TRBJ2-3; d_gene: -; v_gene: TRBV7-2; CDR3nt: TGTGCCAGCAGCGCTCCCCCTCTTACGTCCACAGATACGCAGTATTTT; CDR3aa: CASSAPPLTSTDTQYF
abundance: -; j_gene: TRBJ2-1; d_gene: TRBD2; v_gene: TRBV7-9; CDR3nt: TGTGCCAGCACCGGGACTAGCGGGCTAAGGCAGTTCTTC; CDR3aa: CASTGTSGLRQFF
abundance: many; j_gene: TRBJ1-2; d_gene: -; v_gene: TRBV7-2; CDR3nt: TGTGCCAGCAGCCCCCGGGGCGGGTCGACCGGCTACACCTTC; CDR3aa: CASSPRGGSTGYTF
abundance: -; j_gene: TRBJ2-7; d_gene: -; v_gene: TRBV18; CDR3nt: TGTGCCAGCTCACCGCGACAGGACTCCTACGAGCAGTACTTC; CDR3aa: CASSPRQDSYEQYF
abundance: few; j_gene: TRBJ2-3; d_gene: -; v_gene: TRBV4-2; CDR3nt: TGTGCCAGCAGCCAAGCGAACGGCGGTCTGATCACAGATACGCAGTATTTT; CDR3aa: CASSQANGGLITDTQYF
abundance: -; j_gene: TRBJ2-5; d_gene: -; v_gene: TRBV12-5; CDR3nt: TGTGCTAGTGGTTTGGTACGGGACGGAGTTATAGTACAAGAGACCCAGTACTTC; CDR3aa: CASGLVRDGVIVQETQYF
abundance: few; j_gene: TRBJ1-2; d_gene: TRBD1; v_gene: TRBV4-3; CDR3nt: TGCGCCAGCAGCCAAAATATCGTGGGACAGATCTATGGCTACACCTTC; CDR3aa: CASSQNIVGQIYGYTF
abundance: -; j_gene: TRBJ2-1; d_gene: -; v_gene: TRBV7-6; CDR3nt: TGTGCCAGCAGCTTTGCCACAAATGAGCAGTTCTTC; CDR3aa: CASSFATNEQFF
abundance: -; j_gene: TRBJ2-2; d_gene: -; v_gene: TRBV7-2; CDR3nt: TGTGCCAGCAGCTTTGGCAGGGGGCTAGGGGGGGTGCTGTTTTTT; CDR3aa: CASSFGRGLGGVLFF
abundance: many; j_gene: TRBJ2-1; d_gene: TRBD2; v_gene: TRBV7-2; CDR3nt: TGTGCCAGCAGCTTAGATGGCAGGGAGGGGTTCTTC; CDR3aa: CASSLDGREGFF
abundance: -; j_gene: TRBJ2-1; d_gene: -; v_gene: TRBV12-3/TRBV12-4; CDR3nt: TGTGCCAGCAGTAGGGGTCGGGGCCTGAACAATGAGCAGTTCTTC; CDR3aa: CASSRGRGLNNEQFF
abundance: -; j_gene: TRBJ2-1; d_gene: -; v_gene: TRBV19; CDR3nt: TGTGCCAGTAGTAAGAAGGGGGGGGGATCCAATGAGCAGTTCTTC; CDR3aa: CASSKKGGGSNEQFF
abundance: -; j_gene: TRBJ2-7; d_gene: -; v_gene: TRBV30; CDR3nt: TGTGCCTGGAGTGTAATTGGAAGCTCCTACGAGCAGTACTTC; CDR3aa: CAWSVIGSSYEQYF
abundance: -; j_gene: TRBJ1-2; d_gene: -; v_gene: TRBV20-1; CDR3nt: TGCAGTGCCCCGCTGCGGAATGACTATGGCTACACCTTC; CDR3aa: CSAPLRNDYGYTF
abundance: -; j_gene: TRBJ2-7; d_gene: -; v_gene: TRBV27; CDR3nt: TGTGCCAGCAGTTCCGGGACGGAGTTTTACGAGCAGTACTTC; CDR3aa: CASSSGTEFYEQYF
abundance: few; j_gene: TRBJ2-1; d_gene: TRBD2; v_gene: TRBV20-1; CDR3nt: TGCAGTGCTAGAGACTTGGGGCTAGCGGGAGACGGAAGCAATGAGCAGTTCTTC; CDR3aa: CSARDLGLAGDGSNEQFF
abundance: -; j_gene: TRBJ1-2; d_gene: TRBD1; v_gene: TRBV6-5; CDR3nt: TGTGCCAGCAGTTACCCATTTTATACTAGACAGGGAGTAATTTCAATCGGCTACACCTTC; CDR3aa: CASSYPFYTRQGVISIGYTF
abundance: -; j_gene: TRBJ2-7; d_gene: -; v_gene: TRBV6-5; CDR3nt: TGTGCCAGCAGTTACTCGCCAGAACCGAGGTCCTACGAGCAGTACTTC; CDR3aa: CASSYSPEPRSYEQYF
abundance: -; j_gene: TRBJ2-5; d_gene: -; v_gene: TRBV4-3; CDR3nt: TGCGCCAGCAGCCAAGATCCTCTCATGGGGGCGGGGGTAGAGACCCAGTACTTC; CDR3aa: CASSQDPLMGAGVETQYF
abundance: -; j_gene: TRBJ2-1; d_gene: -; v_gene: TRBV4-2; CDR3nt: TGTGCCAGCAGCCACTATTTGGAGAGCTCCTACAATGAGCAGTTCTTC; CDR3aa: CASSHYLESSYNEQFF
abundance: -; j_gene: TRBJ2-3; d_gene: -; v_gene: TRBV7-2; CDR3nt: TGTGCCAGCAGACCAGGGGGGGGAAGCACAGATACGCAGTATTTT; CDR3aa: CASRPGGGSTDTQYF
abundance: many; j_gene: TRBJ2-3; d_gene: TRBD2; v_gene: TRBV7-8; CDR3nt: TGTGCCAGCAGCTTCCCGGGAGGGCCCGTACAGGGCACAGATACGCAGTATTTT; CDR3aa: CASSFPGGPVQGTDTQYF
abundance: few; j_gene: TRBJ2-1; d_gene: -; v_gene: TRBV11-1; CDR3nt: TGTGCCAGCAGCCTTGCTCCGATCACCAATGAGCAGTTCTTC; CDR3aa: CASSLAPITNEQFF
abundance: -; j_gene: TRBJ1-1; d_gene: -; v_gene: TRBV20-1; CDR3nt: TGCGTCGTCCGGGGGTTAAGTTCCGCATACAAACAGAACACTGAAGCTTTCTTT; CDR3aa: CVVRGLSSAYKQNTEAFF
abundance: few; j_gene: TRBJ2-7; d_gene: TRBD2; v_gene: TRBV20-1; CDR3nt: TGCAGTGCTAGAGACCGAGGGACAGCCACCACGGGACTAGCGTTTTCCTACGAGCAGTACTTC; CDR3aa: CSARDRGTATTGLAFSYEQYF
abundance: -; j_gene: TRBJ2-1; d_gene: TRBD2; v_gene: TRBV4-3; CDR3nt: TGCGCCAGCAGCCAAGATCAAGGGACTAGCGGGAGCTCCTACAATGAGCAGTTCTTC; CDR3aa: CASSQDQGTSGSSYNEQFF
abundance: -; j_gene: TRBJ1-1; d_gene: -; v_gene: TRBV28; CDR3nt: TGTGCCAGCAGTCTCACAGGGCTCCTTCTCACTGAAGCTTTCTTT; CDR3aa: CASSLTGLLLTEAFF
abundance: few; j_gene: TRBJ2-7; d_gene: -; v_gene: TRBV11-2; CDR3nt: TGTGCCAGCGGGCGACCCACAACCTACGAGCAGTACTTC; CDR3aa: CASGRPTTYEQYF
abundance: -; j_gene: TRBJ2-7; d_gene: TRBD1; v_gene: TRBV6-1; CDR3nt: TGTGCCAGCAGTAATAACAGGGGGCACCACGAGCAGTACTTC; CDR3aa: CASSNNRGHHEQYF
abundance: -; j_gene: TRBJ1-1; d_gene: -; v_gene: TRBV20-1; CDR3nt: TGCAGTGGAGGCGGGGTTAACACTGAAGCTTTCTTT; CDR3aa: CSGGGVNTEAFF
abundance: -; j_gene: TRBJ1-5; d_gene: -; v_gene: TRBV2; CDR3nt: TGTGCCAGCAGCCAGATCGGCGGGGGGAAAAATCAGCCCCAGCATTTT; CDR3aa: CASSQIGGGKNQPQHF